The rows below give T cell receptor beta chains drawn from one sample of a study of blood T cell repertoires in COVID-19. Repertoires were generated with immunoSEQ multiplex PCR, while TCRdb's copy carries only in-frame clones and drops some. The data contain 180,000 or so clones, approximately 91% of them singletons. Sequencing was carried out using peripheral blood. These receptors all stem from a man aged 18 to 29 with active or convalescent COVID-19. CDR3s include the opening cysteine and the closing phenylalanine or tryptophan. D genes are given only for firm matches. Only part of the rows carry a size: once, few, many, or a class if the clone is expanded.

V gene: TRBV4-2
D gene: .
J gene: TRBJ1-6
clone size: once
CDR3 DNA: TGTGCCAGCAGCCAAGATACTACAGCGGGTAGTTCACCCCTCCACTTT
CDR3 protein: CASSQDTTAGSSPLHF

V gene: TRBV28
D gene: .
J gene: TRBJ1-6
clone size: .
CDR3 DNA: TGTGCCAGCAGTTTAGTGGGGGGGAATTCACCCCTCCACTTT
CDR3 protein: CASSLVGGNSPLHF

V gene: TRBV9
D gene: .
J gene: TRBJ1-2
clone size: .
CDR3 DNA: TGTGCCAGCAGCGTAGGGGAAGGGGAGGTCTATGGCTACACCTTC
CDR3 protein: CASSVGEGEVYGYTF

V gene: TRBV19
D gene: .
J gene: TRBJ2-1
clone size: .
CDR3 DNA: TGTGCCAGTAGTATCGGTCCCAATGAGCAGTTCTTC
CDR3 protein: CASSIGPNEQFF

V gene: TRBV27
D gene: .
J gene: TRBJ1-4
clone size: .
CDR3 DNA: TGTGCCAGCAGTATCCAGGGTACGGCTAATGAAAAACTGTTTTTT
CDR3 protein: CASSIQGTANEKLFF

V gene: TRBV6-2/TRBV6-3
D gene: TRBD1
J gene: TRBJ2-1
clone size: .
CDR3 DNA: TGTGCCAGCAGTTACTCCGGGACAGGGGGCTGGGATGAGCAGTTCTTC
CDR3 protein: CASSYSGTGGWDEQFF

V gene: TRBV12-3/TRBV12-4
D gene: .
J gene: TRBJ2-7
clone size: .
CDR3 DNA: TGTGCCAGCAAAGGCCCGGGCGAGCAGTACTTC
CDR3 protein: CASKGPGEQYF

V gene: TRBV5-4
D gene: .
J gene: TRBJ1-3
clone size: .
CDR3 DNA: TGTGCCAGCAGCTTCCCTGGGGCCTCTGGAAACACCATATATTTT
CDR3 protein: CASSFPGASGNTIYF

V gene: TRBV9
D gene: .
J gene: TRBJ2-5
clone size: few
CDR3 DNA: TGTGCCAGCAGCGATATTCAGGGGGGCCAAGAGACCCAGTACTTC
CDR3 protein: CASSDIQGGQETQYF

V gene: TRBV2
D gene: .
J gene: TRBJ2-5
clone size: .
CDR3 DNA: TGTGCCAGCAGTGCCCTCGGGAAACTGGAGACCCAGTACTTC
CDR3 protein: CASSALGKLETQYF

V gene: TRBV25-1
D gene: .
J gene: TRBJ2-5
clone size: .
CDR3 DNA: TGTGCCAGCTCCGTAGAAGAGTACCAAGAGACCCAGTACTTC
CDR3 protein: CASSVEEYQETQYF

V gene: TRBV4-3
D gene: .
J gene: TRBJ2-3
clone size: .
CDR3 DNA: TGCGCCAGCAGCCAAGAGGAGCGGGGCACAGATACGCAGTATTTT
CDR3 protein: CASSQEERGTDTQYF

V gene: TRBV9
D gene: .
J gene: TRBJ1-1
clone size: .
CDR3 DNA: TGTGCCAGCAGCGTAGCTGTACAGCTGAACACTGAAGCTTTCTTT
CDR3 protein: CASSVAVQLNTEAFF

V gene: TRBV29-1
D gene: TRBD1
J gene: TRBJ2-7
clone size: once
CDR3 DNA: TGCAGCGTTTCGGGACAGGGGACCTACGAGCAGTACTTC
CDR3 protein: CSVSGQGTYEQYF

V gene: TRBV7-8
D gene: TRBD1
J gene: TRBJ1-4
clone size: .
CDR3 DNA: TGTGCCAGCAGCTTAATCCCGACAGGGGCTTATGAAAAACTGTTTTTT
CDR3 protein: CASSLIPTGAYEKLFF

V gene: TRBV29-1
D gene: .
J gene: TRBJ2-5
clone size: .
CDR3 DNA: TGCAGCTCGGACGGGGTAGAAGGGGGCCAAGAGACCCAGTACTTC
CDR3 protein: CSSDGVEGGQETQYF

V gene: TRBV4-3
D gene: TRBD1
J gene: TRBJ2-5
clone size: .
CDR3 DNA: TGCGCCAGCAGCCAAGGGGGACAGACAATACAAGAGACCCAGTACTTC
CDR3 protein: CASSQGGQTIQETQYF

V gene: TRBV3-1/TRBV3-2
D gene: .
J gene: TRBJ1-1
clone size: .
CDR3 DNA: TGTGCCAGCAGCCAAGCGGGGGGGTTAGACACTGAAGCTTTCTTT
CDR3 protein: CASSQAGGLDTEAFF

V gene: TRBV6-5
D gene: TRBD2
J gene: TRBJ2-2
clone size: .
CDR3 DNA: TGTGCCAGCAGTCCTAGCGGGGGGGCCGCCGGGGAGCTGTTTTTT
CDR3 protein: CASSPSGGAAGELFF

V gene: TRBV11-3
D gene: TRBD2
J gene: TRBJ2-5
clone size: .
CDR3 DNA: TGTGCCAGCAGCCTAGGACTAGCGGGGCAAGAGACCCAGTACTTC
CDR3 protein: CASSLGLAGQETQYF

V gene: TRBV7-7
D gene: TRBD1
J gene: TRBJ1-5
clone size: once
CDR3 DNA: TGTGCTAGCAGCTTAAGGGCAGGGGGCGCGGGTCAGCCCCAGCATTTT
CDR3 protein: CASSLRAGGAGQPQHF

V gene: TRBV21-1
D gene: .
J gene: TRBJ1-1
clone size: .
CDR3 DNA: TGTGCCAGCAGCGAACCCGGGACAGGGAGCACTGAAGCTTTCTTT
CDR3 protein: CASSEPGTGSTEAFF

V gene: TRBV7-2
D gene: .
J gene: TRBJ1-1
clone size: .
CDR3 DNA: TGTGCCAGCAGCCCCTCCCTGAGGGGACAGAACACTGAAGCTTTCTTT
CDR3 protein: CASSPSLRGQNTEAFF

V gene: TRBV7-3
D gene: TRBD1
J gene: TRBJ1-1
clone size: .
CDR3 DNA: TGTGCCAGCAGCTTGAGACAGGGCATCACTGAAGCTTTCTTT
CDR3 protein: CASSLRQGITEAFF

V gene: TRBV28
D gene: TRBD1
J gene: TRBJ2-7
clone size: .
CDR3 DNA: TGTGCCAGCAGGCGTTTGCAGGGGGCAGGCTACGAGCAGTACTTC
CDR3 protein: CASRRLQGAGYEQYF

V gene: TRBV9
D gene: TRBD2
J gene: TRBJ2-7
clone size: .
CDR3 DNA: TGTGCCAGCAGCGCGACTAGCGGGGGGGTGTACGAGCAGTACTTC
CDR3 protein: CASSATSGGVYEQYF